This is a list of T cell receptor beta chains from one sample in a study of T cell changes during pregnancy in multiple sclerosis. Only in-frame clones appear in the TCRdb table, and some are missing; sequencing was by immunoSEQ multiplex PCR. The sample has 58,000 or so clones, 92% seen once. Specimen: peripheral blood, collected in the first trimester of pregnancy. The origin of the receptors is a female donor with multiple sclerosis, enrolled in a pregnancy study. Both conserved end residues are part of each CDR3. The D gene is left open where the match is weak. Expanded clones get a size class; other rows say once, few or many, or leave the size out.

CDR3	DNA	size	D	V	J
CASSMRPDGSYEQYF	TGTGCCAGTAGTATGAGGCCAGATGGGTCCTACGAGCAGTACTTC	.	.	TRBV19	TRBJ2-7
CASSPGQGAKGANVLTF	TGTGCCAGCAGCCCCGGACAGGGGGCAAAAGGGGCCAACGTCCTGACTTTC	.	TRBD1	TRBV13	TRBJ2-6
CASKTGNGYTDTQYF	TGTGCCAGCAAAACGGGGAACGGATACACAGATACGCAGTATTTT	.	.	TRBV11-2	TRBJ2-3
CASSSTGVNGANVLTF	TGTGCCAGCAGCTCGACAGGGGTAAATGGGGCCAACGTCCTGACTTTC	.	TRBD1	TRBV11-3	TRBJ2-6
CASSMGTGAYEQYF	TGTGCCAGTAGTATGGGGACGGGGGCCTACGAGCAGTACTTC	.	.	TRBV19	TRBJ2-7
CASSPTGSGNTIYF	TGTGCCAGCAGCCCCACGGGGTCTGGAAACACCATATATTTT	.	.	TRBV9	TRBJ1-3
CASSPLGGNTEAFF	TGTGCCAGCAGCCCCCTAGGAGGGAACACTGAAGCTTTCTTT	.	.	TRBV7-6	TRBJ1-1
CASSHLGQEREETQYF	TGTGCCAGCAGCCATTTAGGACAGGAGAGGGAAGAGACCCAGTACTTC	.	TRBD1	TRBV4-2	TRBJ2-5
CASSLAGTGETEAFF	TGCGCCAGCAGCTTGGCCGGGACAGGGGAGACTGAAGCTTTCTTT	.	TRBD1	TRBV5-1	TRBJ1-1
CAISEFASGIGWFF	.	.	.	TRBV10-3	TRBJ2-1
CAISQTTGGNYEQYF	TGTGCCATCAGTCAGACTACGGGAGGCAACTACGAGCAGTACTTC	.	TRBD2	TRBV10-3	TRBJ2-7
CASSPWTGVYNEQFF	TGTGCCAGCAGCCCTTGGACAGGAGTCTACAATGAGCAGTTCTTC	.	TRBD1	TRBV7-9	TRBJ2-1
CASSSTGPTGELFF	TGTGCCAGCAGCTCGACAGGGCCAACCGGGGAGCTGTTTTTT	.	TRBD1	TRBV7-6	TRBJ2-2
CASSEDRQGEETQYF	TGTGCCAGCAGTGAAGATAGACAGGGTGAAGAGACCCAGTACTTC	once	TRBD1	TRBV25-1	TRBJ2-5
CASSLIGGEEQPQHF	TGTGCCAGCAGCCTAATTGGGGGGGAGGAGCAGCCCCAGCATTTT	once	.	TRBV28	TRBJ1-5
CASSRTGSGAYNEQFF	TGTGCCAGCAGCAGGACAGGGTCGGGGGCCTACAATGAGCAGTTCTTC	.	TRBD1	TRBV7-9	TRBJ2-1
CASSSQRSLGLAIYNEQFF	TGTGCCAGCAGCTCCCAAAGGAGTCTGGGGCTAGCGATTTACAATGAGCAGTTCTTC	.	.	TRBV13	TRBJ2-1
CASSWGDRGEETQYF	TGCGCCAGCAGCTGGGGGGACAGGGGTGAAGAGACCCAGTACTTC	.	TRBD1	TRBV5-1	TRBJ2-5
CASSLVEAEAFF	TGTGCCAGCAGCTTGGTGGAGGCCGAAGCTTTCTTT	.	.	TRBV5-6	TRBJ1-1
CASSLFPVSGSYNEQFF	TGTGCCAGCAGTCTTTTCCCCGTGAGCGGCTCTTACAATGAGCAGTTCTTC	.	.	TRBV27	TRBJ2-1